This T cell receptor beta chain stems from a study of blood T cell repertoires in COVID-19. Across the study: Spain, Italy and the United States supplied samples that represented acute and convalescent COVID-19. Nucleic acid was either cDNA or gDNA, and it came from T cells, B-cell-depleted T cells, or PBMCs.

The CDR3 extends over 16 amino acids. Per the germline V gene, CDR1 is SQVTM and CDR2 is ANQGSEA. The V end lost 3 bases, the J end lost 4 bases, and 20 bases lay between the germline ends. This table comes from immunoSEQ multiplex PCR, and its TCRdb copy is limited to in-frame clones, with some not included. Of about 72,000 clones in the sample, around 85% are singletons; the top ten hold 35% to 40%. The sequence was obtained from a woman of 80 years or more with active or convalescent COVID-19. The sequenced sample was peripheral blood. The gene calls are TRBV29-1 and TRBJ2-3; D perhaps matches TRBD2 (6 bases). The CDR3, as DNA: TGCAGCGTTGAGGACTTCCGGGACTGGGGACCAGATACGCAGTATTTT. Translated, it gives CSVEDFRDWGPDTQYF.